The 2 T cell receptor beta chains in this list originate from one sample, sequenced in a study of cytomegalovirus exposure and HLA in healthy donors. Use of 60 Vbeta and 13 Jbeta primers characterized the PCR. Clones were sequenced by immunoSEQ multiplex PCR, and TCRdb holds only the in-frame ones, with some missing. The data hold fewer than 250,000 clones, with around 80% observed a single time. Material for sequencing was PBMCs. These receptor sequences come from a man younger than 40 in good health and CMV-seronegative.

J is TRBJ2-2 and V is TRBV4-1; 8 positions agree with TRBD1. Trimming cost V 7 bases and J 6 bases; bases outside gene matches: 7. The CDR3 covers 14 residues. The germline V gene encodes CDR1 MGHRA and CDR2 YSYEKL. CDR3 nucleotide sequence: TGCGCCAGCACCGAGACAGGGGCGTCCGGGGAGCTGTTTTTT. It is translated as CASTETGASGELFF.

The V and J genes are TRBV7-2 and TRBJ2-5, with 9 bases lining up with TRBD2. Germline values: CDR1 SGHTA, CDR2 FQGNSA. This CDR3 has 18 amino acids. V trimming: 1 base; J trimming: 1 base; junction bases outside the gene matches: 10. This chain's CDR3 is CASSLVSRSGGLQETQYF. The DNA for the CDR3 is TGTGCCAGCAGCTTAGTCTCTCGTAGCGGGGGACTCCAAGAGACCCAGTACTTC.